These 5 T cell receptor beta chains originate from one sample sequenced in a study of T cell repertoires in cytomegalovirus infection. MiXCR, applied by TCRdb to the reads, yields one record per CDR3 protein. The sample includes more than 350,000 distinct CDR3 sequences, about a third of them seen just once. Specimen: PBMCs. These receptor sequences come from a human donor in good health (CMV status not recorded). Some clones in this sample may be carry-over from other donors' samples.

In this sample, this clonotype turned up a few times. The V call is TRBV27, the J call TRBJ2-7, with 10 bases matching TRBD1. CDR1 and CDR2 from the germline V gene are MNHEY and SMNVEV (reference sequence). The CDR3 spans 15 residues. V shed 5 bases and J 1 base; nucleotides not matched to a gene: 5. CDR3 protein: CASSPGTGESYEQYF. In DNA, the CDR3 is TGTGCCAGCAGTCCCGGGACAGGGGAATCCTACGAGCAGTACTTC.

The chain couples TRBV5-1 to TRBJ1-1; 9 bases are shared with TRBD1. CDR3 length equals 17 residues. The trim removed 4 bases at V and 2 bases at J, leaving 12 bases unmatched. The germline V gene encodes CDR1 SGHRS and CDR2 YFSETQ. CDR3 coding DNA: TGCGCCAGCAGCATACGGGACAGGGCGTTCGACAACACTGAAGCTTTCTTT. Translating gives CASSIRDRAFDNTEAFF. The complete variable domain, with remaining parts taken from reference TRBV5-1 and TRBJ1-1, reads KAGVTQTPRYLIKTRGQQVTLSCSPISGHRSVSWYQQTPGQGLQFLFEYFSETQRNKGNFPGRFSGRQFSNSRSEMNVSTLELGDSALYLCASSIRDRAFDNTEAFFGQGTRLTVV.

The chain joins TRBV7-2 to TRBJ1-2; D call uncertain. The CDR3 consists of 15 residues. The V gene's germline CDR1 is SGHTA and CDR2 FQGNSA. Between the trimmed V and J ends, which lost 0 bases and 0 bases, there was a span of 8 bases. CDR3 in DNA: TGTGCCAGCAGCTTAGCGGCACTACCTAACTATGGCTACACCTTC. Translated, it gives CASSLAALPNYGYTF.

Concerning this clonotype: As the CDR3 is not closed by the conserved phenylalanine or tryptophan, this likely results from a read error. V and J are TRBV7-2 and TRBJ2-5; no reliable D call. Between the trimmed V and J ends, which lost 6 bases and 4 bases, there was a span of 3 bases. Germline lookup yields CDR1 SGHTA and CDR2 FQGNSA. The CDR3 sequence is 10 residues long. The CDR3 is CASRGETQYC. The CDR3, as DNA: TGTGCCAGCAGGGGAGAGACCCAGTACTGC.

The V and J genes are TRBV7-2 and TRBJ1-6; D perhaps matches TRBD1 (6 bases). The CDR3 has 18 residues. Trimming cost V 2 bases and J 0 bases, with 14 bases left between them. In germline, CDR1 is SGHTA, CDR2 FQGNSA. CDR3 loop: CASSLSPGASSYNSPLHF. As DNA, the CDR3 is TGTGCCAGCAGCTTAAGTCCGGGGGCGAGCTCCTATAATTCACCCCTCCACTTT.